This T cell receptor beta chain was obtained from a study of shared T cell receptors in the human thymus. Assay used: immunoSEQ multiplex PCR; TCRdb lists only in-frame clones, some missing. The sample consists of hundreds of thousands of clones, over 75% of them appearing once. The CDR3 totals 17 residues. Looked up from germline, CDR1 is LNHDA and CDR2 is SQIVND (reference sequence). V trimming: 5 bases; J trimming: 3 bases; junction bases outside the gene matches: 16. These same records also appear under a second study, on human thymus T cells. From that report: Congenital heart defects were the reason for the corrective surgery that the donors, healthy Finnish infants, were having. Thymic tissue was derived from resections collected during corrective heart surgery. Related research found strongly overlapping thymic repertoires in unrelated individuals.

The sequencing input was thymocytes. This sequence was found in a girl under two years old with a congenital heart defect. V usage is TRBV19 and J usage is TRBJ2-7, with TRBD2 matching 7 bases. The CDR3 bases are TGTGCCAGTAGTGCCCACCTATACGAGGGCGGGGGCTACGAGCAGTACTTC. Its protein product is CASSAHLYEGGGYEQYF.